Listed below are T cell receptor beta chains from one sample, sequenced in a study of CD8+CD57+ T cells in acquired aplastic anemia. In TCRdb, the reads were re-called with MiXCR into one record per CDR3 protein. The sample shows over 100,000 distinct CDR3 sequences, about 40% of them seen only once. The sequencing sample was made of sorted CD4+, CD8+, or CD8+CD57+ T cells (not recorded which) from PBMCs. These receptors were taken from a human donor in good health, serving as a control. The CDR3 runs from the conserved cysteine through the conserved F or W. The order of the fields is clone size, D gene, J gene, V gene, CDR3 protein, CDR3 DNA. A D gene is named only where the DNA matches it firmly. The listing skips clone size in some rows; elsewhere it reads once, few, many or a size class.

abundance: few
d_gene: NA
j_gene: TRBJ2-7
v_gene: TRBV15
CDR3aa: CATSRERRQGQYF
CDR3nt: TGTGCCACCAGCAGAGAACGGCGGCAAGGGCAGTACTTC

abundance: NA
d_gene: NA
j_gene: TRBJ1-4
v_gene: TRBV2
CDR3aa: CASSVGGPNEKLFF
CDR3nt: TGTGCCAGCAGTGTGGGGGGACCGAATGAAAAACTGTTTTTT

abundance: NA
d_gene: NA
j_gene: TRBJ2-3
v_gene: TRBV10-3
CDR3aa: CAVQGGMSTDTQYF
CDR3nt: TGCGCCGTCCAAGGGGGGATGAGCACAGATACGCAGTATTTT

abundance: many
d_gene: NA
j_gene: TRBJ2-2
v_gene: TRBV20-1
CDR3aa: CSARGNTGELFF
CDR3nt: TGCAGTGCTAGAGGGAACACCGGGGAGCTGTTTTTT

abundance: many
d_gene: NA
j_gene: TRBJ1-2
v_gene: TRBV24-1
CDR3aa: CATSDFSGYTF
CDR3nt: TGTGCCACCAGTGATTTCTCTGGCTACACCTTC

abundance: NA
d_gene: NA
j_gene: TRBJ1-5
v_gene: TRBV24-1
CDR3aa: CATSDVGAGNQPQHF
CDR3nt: TGTGCCACCAGTGATGTTGGGGCGGGCAATCAGCCCCAGCATTTT

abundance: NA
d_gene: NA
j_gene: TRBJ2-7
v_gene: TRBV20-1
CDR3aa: CSAMGGMTGLYEQYF
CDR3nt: TGCAGTGCTATGGGGGGGATGACAGGGCTCTACGAGCAGTACTTC

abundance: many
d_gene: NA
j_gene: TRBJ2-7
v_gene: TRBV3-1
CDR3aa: CASSQRTATYEQYF
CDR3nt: TGTGCCAGCAGCCAACGGACGGCAACCTACGAGCAGTACTTC

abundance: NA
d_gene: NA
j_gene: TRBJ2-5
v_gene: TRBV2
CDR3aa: CASRGHNQETQYF
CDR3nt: TGTGCCAGCAGGGGGCATAACCAAGAGACCCAGTACTTC

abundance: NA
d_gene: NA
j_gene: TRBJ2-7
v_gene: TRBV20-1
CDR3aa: CSARHGYEQYF
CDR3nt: TGCAGTGCTAGGCACGGCTACGAGCAGTACTTC

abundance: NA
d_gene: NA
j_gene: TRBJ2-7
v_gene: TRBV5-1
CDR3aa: CARSLGGTISYEQYF
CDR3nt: TGCGCCCGCAGCTTGGGCGGGACCATCTCCTACGAGCAGTACTTC

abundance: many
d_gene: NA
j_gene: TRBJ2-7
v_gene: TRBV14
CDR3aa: CASSPSGYEQYF
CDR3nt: TGTGCCAGCAGCCCGTCGGGTTACGAGCAGTACTTC

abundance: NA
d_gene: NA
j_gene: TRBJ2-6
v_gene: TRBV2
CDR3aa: CASSGPHSGANVLTF
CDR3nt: TGTGCCAGCTCAGGTCCGCACTCTGGGGCCAACGTCCTGACTTTC

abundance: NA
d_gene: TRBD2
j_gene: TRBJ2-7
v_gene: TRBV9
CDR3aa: CASRLHSAGGLDEQYF
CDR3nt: TGCGCCAGCAGGCTGCATTCAGCGGGAGGGCTGGACGAGCAGTACTTC

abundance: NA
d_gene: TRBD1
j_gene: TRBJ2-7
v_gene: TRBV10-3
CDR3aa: CARPGQGRYYEQYF
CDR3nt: TGTGCCAGACCGGGACAGGGGCGATACTACGAGCAGTACTTC

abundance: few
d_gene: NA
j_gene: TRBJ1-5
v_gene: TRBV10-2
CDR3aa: CASSFRVDQPQHF
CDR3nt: TGCGCCAGCAGTTTTCGGGTTGATCAGCCCCAGCATTTT

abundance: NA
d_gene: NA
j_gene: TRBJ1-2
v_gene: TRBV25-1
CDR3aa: CASSEMGVGYGYTF
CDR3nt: TGTGCCAGCAGTGAAATGGGGGTCGGCTATGGCTACACCTTC

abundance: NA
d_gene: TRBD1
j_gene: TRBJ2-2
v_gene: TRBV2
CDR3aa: CASSVGTGGNGELFF
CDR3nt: TGTGCCAGCAGTGTAGGGACAGGGGGCAACGGGGAGCTGTTTTTT

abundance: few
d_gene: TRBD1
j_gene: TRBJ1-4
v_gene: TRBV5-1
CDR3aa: CASSPPGGRGHEKLFF
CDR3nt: TGCGCCAGCAGCCCCCCCGGCGGCAGGGGGCATGAAAAACTGTTTTTT

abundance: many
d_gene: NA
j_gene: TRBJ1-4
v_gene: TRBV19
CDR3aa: CASSIRRVDEKLFF
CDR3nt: TGTGCCAGTAGTATAAGACGGGTCGATGAAAAACTGTTTTTT

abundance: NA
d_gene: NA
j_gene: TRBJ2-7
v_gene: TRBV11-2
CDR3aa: CASSLGPVQYF
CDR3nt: TGTGCCAGCAGTCTTGGGCCAGTCCAGTACTTC

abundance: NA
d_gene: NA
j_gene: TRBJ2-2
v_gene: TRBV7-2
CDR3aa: CASRPERGELFF
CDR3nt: TGTGCCAGCAGGCCGGAAAGGGGGGAGCTGTTTTTT

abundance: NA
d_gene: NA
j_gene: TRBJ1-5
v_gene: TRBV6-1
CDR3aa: CASSEIMKPQHF
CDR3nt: TGTGCCAGCAGTGAAATAATGAAGCCCCAGCATTTT

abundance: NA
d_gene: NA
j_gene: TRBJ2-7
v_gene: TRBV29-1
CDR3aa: CSVEGTGYEQYF
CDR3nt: TGCAGCGTTGAGGGCACAGGCTACGAGCAGTACTTC

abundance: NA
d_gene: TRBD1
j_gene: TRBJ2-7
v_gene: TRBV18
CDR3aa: CASSPRTGGYEQYF
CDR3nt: TGTGCCAGCTCACCTCGGACAGGGGGCTACGAGCAGTACTTC

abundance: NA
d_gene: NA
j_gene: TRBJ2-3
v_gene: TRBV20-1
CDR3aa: CSASPGLGADTQYF
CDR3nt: TGCAGTGCTAGTCCCGGCCTAGGGGCAGATACGCAGTATTTT

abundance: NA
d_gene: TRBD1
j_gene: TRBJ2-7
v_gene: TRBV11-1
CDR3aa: CASSLFAGTGYYEQYF
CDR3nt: TGTGCCAGCAGCTTATTTGCCGGGACAGGCTACTACGAGCAGTACTTC

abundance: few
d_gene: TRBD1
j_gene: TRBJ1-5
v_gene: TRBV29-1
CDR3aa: CSVSGGDQPQHF
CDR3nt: TGCAGCGTCTCAGGGGGTGATCAGCCCCAGCATTTT

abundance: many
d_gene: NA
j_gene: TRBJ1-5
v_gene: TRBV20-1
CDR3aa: CSARRRAGVKGQPQHF
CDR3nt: TGCAGTGCTAGGAGGAGGGCGGGGGTAAAGGGTCAGCCCCAGCATTTT

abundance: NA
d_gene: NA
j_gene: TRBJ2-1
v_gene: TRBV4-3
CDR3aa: CASSPGLEYNEQFF
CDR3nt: TGCGCCAGCAGCCCGGGACTTGAGTACAATGAGCAGTTCTTC

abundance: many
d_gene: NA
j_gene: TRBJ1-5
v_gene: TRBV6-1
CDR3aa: CASSESRRQPQHF
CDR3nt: TGTGCCAGCAGTGAAAGCCGAAGGCAGCCCCAGCATTTT

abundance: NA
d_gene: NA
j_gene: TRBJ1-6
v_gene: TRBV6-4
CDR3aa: CASSEVLSSPLHF
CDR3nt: TGTGCCAGCAGTGAAGTCCTGAGTTCACCCCTCCACTTT

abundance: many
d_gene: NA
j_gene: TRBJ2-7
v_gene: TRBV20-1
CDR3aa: CSADRTGSYERYF
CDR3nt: TGCAGTGCGGATAGAACGGGCTCCTACGAGCGGTACTTC

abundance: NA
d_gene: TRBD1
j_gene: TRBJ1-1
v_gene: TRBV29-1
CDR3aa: CSVTGGPTEAFF
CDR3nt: TGCAGCGTTACAGGGGGTCCGACTGAAGCTTTCTTT

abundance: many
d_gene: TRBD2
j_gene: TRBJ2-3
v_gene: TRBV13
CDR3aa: CASSPTIRGGWDSSAHTQYF
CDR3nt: TGTGCCAGCAGCCCTACAATTCGCGGGGGTTGGGACTCAAGCGCGCATACGCAGTATTTT

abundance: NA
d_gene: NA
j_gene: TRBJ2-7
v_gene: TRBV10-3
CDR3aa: CATQQGTYEQYF
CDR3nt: TGTGCCACCCAACAGGGAACCTACGAGCAGTACTTC

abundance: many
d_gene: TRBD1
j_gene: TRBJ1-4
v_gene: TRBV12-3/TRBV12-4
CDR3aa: CASSPGTGFNEKLFF
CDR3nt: TGTGCCAGCAGTCCAGGGACAGGTTTTAATGAAAAACTGTTTTTT

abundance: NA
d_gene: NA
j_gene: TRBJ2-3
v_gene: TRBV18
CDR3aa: CASSPWGTDTQYF
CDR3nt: TGTGCCAGCTCACCATGGGGCACAGATACGCAGTATTTT

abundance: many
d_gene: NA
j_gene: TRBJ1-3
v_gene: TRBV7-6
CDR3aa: CASSLTRQNLRNTIYF
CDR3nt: TGTGCCAGCAGCTTAACCCGACAGAACTTAAGAAACACCATATATTTT

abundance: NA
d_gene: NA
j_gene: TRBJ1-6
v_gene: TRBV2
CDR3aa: CASSPGPPSNSPLHF
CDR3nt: TGTGCCAGCAGCCCGGGACCGCCGTCGAATTCACCCCTCCACTTT

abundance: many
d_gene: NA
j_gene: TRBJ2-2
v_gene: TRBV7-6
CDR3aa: CASKGPGIGGELFF
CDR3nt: TGTGCCAGCAAAGGGCCCGGTATAGGCGGGGAGCTGTTTTTT

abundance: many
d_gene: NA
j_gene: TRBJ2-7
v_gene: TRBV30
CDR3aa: CAWKGLDEQYF
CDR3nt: TGTGCCTGGAAGGGGCTCGACGAGCAGTACTTC

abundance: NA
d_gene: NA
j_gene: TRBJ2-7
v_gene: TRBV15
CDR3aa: CATSQASSSYEQYF
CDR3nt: TGTGCCACCAGCCAGGCGAGTTCCTCCTACGAGCAGTACTTC

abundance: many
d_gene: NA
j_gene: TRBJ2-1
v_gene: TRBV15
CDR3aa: CATTRGRDYNEQFF
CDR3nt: TGTGCCACCACCCGGGGGCGCGACTACAATGAGCAGTTCTTC

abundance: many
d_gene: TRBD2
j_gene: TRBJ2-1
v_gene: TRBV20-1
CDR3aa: CSASGTSGGAPYNEQFF
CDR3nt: TGCAGTGCTTCCGGGACTAGCGGGGGGGCTCCCTACAATGAGCAGTTCTTC

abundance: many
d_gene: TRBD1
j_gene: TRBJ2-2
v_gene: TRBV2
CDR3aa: CASRDRVANTGELFF
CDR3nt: TGTGCCAGCAGGGACAGGGTCGCGAACACCGGGGAGCTGTTTTTT

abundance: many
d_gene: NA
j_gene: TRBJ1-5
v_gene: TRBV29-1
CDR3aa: CSVGQEIDQPQHF
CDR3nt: TGCAGCGTTGGCCAGGAGATCGATCAGCCCCAGCATTTT

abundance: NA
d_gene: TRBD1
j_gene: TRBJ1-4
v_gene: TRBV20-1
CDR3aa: CSASMTGVREKLFF
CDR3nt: TGCAGTGCTAGTATGACAGGGGTTCGGGAAAAACTGTTTTTT

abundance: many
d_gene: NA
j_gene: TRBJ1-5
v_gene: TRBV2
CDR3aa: CASSSGAPENQPQHF
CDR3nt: TGTGCCAGCAGTTCCGGCGCGCCCGAAAATCAGCCCCAGCATTTT

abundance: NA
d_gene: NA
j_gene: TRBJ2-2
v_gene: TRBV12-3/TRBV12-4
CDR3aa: CASSFSGRANTGELFF
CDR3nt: TGTGCCAGCAGTTTTTCGGGCAGGGCGAACACCGGGGAGCTGTTTTTT

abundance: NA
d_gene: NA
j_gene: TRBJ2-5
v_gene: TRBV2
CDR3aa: CASIFGGWETQYF
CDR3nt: TGTGCCAGCATTTTTGGTGGCTGGGAGACCCAGTACTTC

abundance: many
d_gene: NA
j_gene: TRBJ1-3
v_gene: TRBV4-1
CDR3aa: CASSTTVQGGNTIYF
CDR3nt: TGCGCCAGCAGCACGACCGTACAGGGTGGAAACACCATATATTTT

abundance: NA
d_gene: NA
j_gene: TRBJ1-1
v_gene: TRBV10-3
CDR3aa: CAIRSGMNTEAFF
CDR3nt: TGTGCCATCAGGAGCGGGATGAACACTGAAGCTTTCTTT

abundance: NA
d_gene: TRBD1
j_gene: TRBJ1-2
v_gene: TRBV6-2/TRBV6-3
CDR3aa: CASSNRDRGPYGYTF
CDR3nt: TGTGCCAGCAGTAACCGGGACAGGGGACCTTATGGCTACACCTTC

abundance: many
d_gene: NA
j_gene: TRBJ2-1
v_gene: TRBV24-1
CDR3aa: CATSDSGTEQFF
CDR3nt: TGTGCCACCAGTGATTCCGGGACAGAGCAGTTCTTC

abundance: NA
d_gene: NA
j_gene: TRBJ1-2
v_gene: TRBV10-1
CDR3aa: CASSEDSTNYGYTF
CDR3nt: TGCGCCAGCAGTGAGGACAGCACTAACTATGGCTACACCTTC

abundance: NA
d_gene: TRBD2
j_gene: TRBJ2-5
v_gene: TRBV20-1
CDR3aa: CSARGTSDETQYF
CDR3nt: TGCAGTGCTCGCGGGACTAGCGACGAGACCCAGTACTTC